This passage covers 20 T cell receptor beta chains from one sample sequenced in a study of blood T cell repertoires in COVID-19. Only in-frame clones appear in the TCRdb table, and some are missing; sequencing was by immunoSEQ multiplex PCR. The sample has 150,000 to 200,000 clones, about four fifths seen once. Sequencing was performed on peripheral blood. Receptors originate from a human donor with acute or convalescent COVID-19. The donor label of this sample is uncertain.

The chain uses TRBV5-8 and TRBJ1-1; D remains ambiguous. The CDR3 has 15 residues. V was clipped by 2 bases and J by 4 bases, with 15 bases between them. The germline V gene encodes CDR1 SGHTS and CDR2 YDEGEE. The CDR3 reads CASSFHTPEGTEAFF. The CDR3, as DNA: TGTGCCAGCAGCTTTCACACCCCCGAGGGCACTGAAGCTTTCTTT.

The V and J genes are TRBV27 and TRBJ2-7; 13 bases map to TRBD2. Per the germline V gene, CDR1 is MNHEY and CDR2 is SMNVEV (reference sequence). This CDR3 has 15 residues. J gave up 3 bases and V 3 bases, and 2 bases lay outside the gene matches. The CDR3 region is CASSFRTSGSYEQYF. The CDR3 region has the DNA TGTGCCAGCAGTTTCCGGACTAGCGGGAGCTACGAGCAGTACTTC.

The chain links TRBV28 to TRBJ1-4; TRBD1 is a possible D gene (6 bases). The V and J ends lost 8 bases and 7 bases respectively, with 14 bases between them. CDR3 length equals 13 residues. In germline, CDR1 is MDHEN, CDR2 SYDVKM. The CDR3 DNA is TGTGCCAGCTCGGGAGGGGGAATTGAAAAACTGTTTTTT. Protein product: CASSGGGIEKLFF.

This chain joins TRBV20-1 and TRBJ2-7, with 7 bases fitting TRBD1. The CDR3 runs to 11 residues. Trimming cost V 3 bases and J 6 bases; bases outside gene matches: 2. Germline V gene lookup returns CDR1 DFQATT and CDR2 SNEGSKA (reference sequence). For the CDR3, the DNA is TGCAGTGCTAGTCAGGGGGTCGAGCAGTACTTC. Its protein is CSASQGVEQYF.

CDR3 sequence reads: CASSSQGYNTDTQYF. For the CDR3, the DNA is TGTGCCAGCAGCTCGCAGGGTTATAACACAGATACGCAGTATTTT. The chain is built from TRBV7-3 and TRBJ2-3; maybe TRBD1 (5 bases). V dropped 4 bases and J dropped 2 bases, with 13 bases sitting between them. Looked up from germline, CDR1 is SGHTA and CDR2 is FQGTGA. This CDR3 is 15 amino acids long. The full variable domain, in which reference TRBV7-3 and TRBJ2-3 provide the parts outside the CDR3, is GAGVSQTPSNKVTEKGKYVELRCDPISGHTALYWYRQSLGQGPEFLIYFQGTGAADDSGLPNDRFFAVRPEGSVSTLKIQRTERGDSAVYLCASSSQGYNTDTQYFGPGTRLTVL.

The V and J genes are TRBV23-1 and TRBJ1-1; D is ambiguous. TRBV23-1 is an ORF, with its function uncertain. The CDR3 is 16 amino acids. V shed 0 bases and J shed 0 bases, with 11 bases lying between them. CDR3 DNA: TGCGCCAGCAGTCAATCAGAGGCAGAAATGAACACTGAAGCTTTCTTT. It translates to CASSQSEAEMNTEAFF.

The V and J genes are TRBV27 and TRBJ2-2, with D uncertain. The CDR3 contains 14 residues. Germline assignment: CDR1 MNHEY and CDR2 SMNVEV (reference sequence). V lost 3 bases to trimming and J lost 4 bases, with 9 bases between them. In nucleotides, the CDR3 is TGTGCCAGCAGTTTTGGGCCATTCACCGGGGAGCTGTTTTTT. It codes for CASSFGPFTGELFF.

The chain uses TRBV30 and TRBJ1-1, with no clear D. The V end lost 5 bases, the J end lost 2 bases, and 9 bases lay between the germline ends. Germline CDR1 and CDR2: GTSNPN and SVGIG (reference sequence). The CDR3 contains 12 residues. CDR3 bases: TGTGCCTGGGAGAGCTCTAACACTGAAGCTTTCTTT. It translates to CAWESSNTEAFF. Supplemented by reference TRBV30 and TRBJ1-1, the full variable domain reads SQTIHQWPATLVQPVGSPLSLECTVEGTSNPNLYWYRQAAGRGLQLLFYSVGIGQISSEVPQNLSASRPQDRQFILSSKKLLLSDSGFYLCAWESSNTEAFFGQGTRLTVV.

The V and J genes are TRBV11-2 and TRBJ2-7; 8 bases are shared with TRBD1. CDR3 size: 14 residues. Germline V gene sequence: CDR1 SGHAT, CDR2 FQNNGV. V shed 5 bases, J shed 1 base, and the junction held 4 bases outside the gene matches. For the CDR3, the DNA is TGTGCCAGCAGCAACGGACAGGGATCCTACGAGCAGTACTTC. It encodes CASSNGQGSYEQYF.

The rearrangement links TRBV19 to TRBJ1-1; D is perhaps TRBD1 (6 bases). Trimming shortened V by 6 bases and J by 0 bases, and 14 bases separated the two germline ends. Germline V gene lookup returns CDR1 LNHDA and CDR2 SQIVND (reference sequence). The CDR3 loop spans 15 amino acids. The chain's CDR3 is CASRRTASMNTEAFF. The CDR3, as DNA: TGTGCCAGTAGGAGGACAGCGAGCATGAACACTGAAGCTTTCTTT.

The table lists this clone with a count of one. This sequence joins TRBV9 and TRBJ1-5, with no clear D. Germline V CDR1 and CDR2: SGDLS, YYNGEE. CDR3 length: 17 amino acids. V lost 0 bases and J lost 5, with 18 bases in between. CDR3 sequence reads: CASSVDESPHIHQPQHF. As DNA, the CDR3 is TGTGCCAGCAGCGTAGATGAGTCCCCGCATATCCATCAGCCCCAGCATTTT. Combining the CDR3 with reference TRBV9 and TRBJ1-5 gives the whole variable domain DSGVTQTPKHLITATGQRVTLRCSPRSGDLSVYWYQQSLDQGLQFLIQYYNGEERAKGNILERFSAQQFPDLHSELNLSSLELGDSALYFCASSVDESPHIHQPQHFGDGTRLSIL.

In this sample, this clone turned up a few times. This chain uses TRBV7-7 with TRBJ2-2; 7 nucleotides align to TRBD2. CDR1 SSHAT and CDR2 FNYEAQ come from the germline V gene (reference sequence). This CDR3 region has 16 residues. Trimming removed 5 bases from V and 0 bases from J; junction bases left unmatched: 6. In DNA, the CDR3 is TGTGCCAGCAGCCCCGGGGGGAGGCCGAACACCGGGGAGCTGTTTTTT. It translates to CASSPGGRPNTGELFF.

The sample holds a few counts of this clone. The chain couples TRBV4-1 to TRBJ1-2; D is uncertain. Germline assignment: CDR1 MGHRA and CDR2 YSYEKL. The ends were cut back, 3 bases at V and 7 bases at J, with 21 bases in the middle. The CDR3 loop spans 16 amino acids. CDR3 in amino acids: CASSQSPLLVFGGYTF. For the CDR3, the DNA is TGCGCCAGCAGCCAGTCCCCACTATTAGTGTTTGGTGGCTACACCTTC.

The rearrangement joins TRBV19 to TRBJ1-4, with D perhaps TRBD1 (6 bases). Germline CDR1 reads LNHDA; CDR2 reads SQIVND (reference sequence). V dropped 6 bases and J dropped 6 bases, with 11 bases sitting between them. This CDR3 has 13 residues. The CDR3 nucleotides are TGTGCCAGTAGATGGGGGGGCGATGAAAAACTGTTTTTT. Translating gives CASRWGGDEKLFF.

J is TRBJ2-3 and V is TRBV5-1, with 9 positions matching TRBD2. Germline-derived CDR1 and CDR2 are SGHRS and YFSETQ. Losses at the gene ends were 0 bases for V and 1 base for J; bases not matched to a gene: 6. The CDR3 is 17 residues long. The CDR3 bases are TGCGCCAGCAGCTTGGATCCAGCGGGGGGTGGCACAGATACGCAGTATTTT. This translates into CASSLDPAGGGTDTQYF.

This chain joins TRBV9 and TRBJ2-1, with 13 nucleotides matching TRBD2. With 4 bases clipped from V and 8 bases from J, the junction kept 9 bases outside the gene matches. The CDR3 has 16 residues. CDR1 and CDR2 from the germline V gene are SGDLS and YYNGEE. The CDR3 bases are TGTGCCAGCAGCATTAGTACTAGCGGGGGGGTCTATGAGCAGTTCTTC. Translating gives CASSISTSGGVYEQFF.

In its sample, this clone was seen a few times. V is TRBV7-6 and J is TRBJ1-4; 7 positions agree with TRBD1. The CDR3 is 18 amino acids. Germline-derived CDR1 and CDR2 are SGHVS and FNYEAQ. Unmatched junction bases numbered 9, after V lost 2 bases and J lost 0 bases. CDR3 coding DNA: TGTGCCAGCAGCTTAAGCCCGTTAACAGGGGCAACTAATGAAAAACTGTTTTTT. Amino acids: CASSLSPLTGATNEKLFF.

The chain links TRBV9 to TRBJ1-2; 10 bases align to TRBD1. Trimming took 4 bases from V and 1 from J; bases not matched to a gene: 10. Germline V CDR1 and CDR2: SGDLS, YYNGEE. The CDR3 is 17 amino acids. The CDR3 here is CASSPRRGTGVNYGYTF. The CDR3 nucleotides are TGTGCCAGCAGCCCCCGCCGGGGGACAGGGGTTAACTATGGCTACACCTTC.

A word on this clone: The same CDR3 also results from other DNA sequences found in this sample. The chain joins TRBV18 to TRBJ1-2; possibly TRBD1 for D (5 bases). The V gene lost 3 bases and the J gene lost 2 bases, with 7 bases spanning the gap. The CDR3 consists of 13 residues. From germline, CDR1 is KGHSH and CDR2 LQKENI. As DNA, the CDR3 is TGTGCCAGCTCACCGACAGCGAACTATGGCTACACCTTC. Encoded protein: CASSPTANYGYTF.

The chain employs TRBV10-1 and TRBJ2-1; possibly TRBD1 for D (6 bases). V lost 8 bases to trimming and J lost 6 bases, with 8 bases between them. Germline CDR1 WNHNN, CDR2 SYGVQD (reference sequence). This CDR3 contains 11 residues. This chain's CDR3 is CASGRGNEQFF. The DNA of the CDR3 is TGCGCCAGCGGCAGGGGCAATGAGCAGTTCTTC.